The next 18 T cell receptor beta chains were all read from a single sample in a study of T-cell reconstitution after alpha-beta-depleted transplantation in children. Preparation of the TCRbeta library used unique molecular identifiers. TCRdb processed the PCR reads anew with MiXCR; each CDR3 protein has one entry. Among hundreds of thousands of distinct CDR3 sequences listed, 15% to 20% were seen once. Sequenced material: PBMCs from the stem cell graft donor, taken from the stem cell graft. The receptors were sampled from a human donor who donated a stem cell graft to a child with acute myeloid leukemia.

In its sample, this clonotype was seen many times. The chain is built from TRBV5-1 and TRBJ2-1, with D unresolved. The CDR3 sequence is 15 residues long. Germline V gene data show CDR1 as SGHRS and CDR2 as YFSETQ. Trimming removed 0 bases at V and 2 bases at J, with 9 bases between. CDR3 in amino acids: CASSLADIPYNEQFF. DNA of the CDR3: TGCGCCAGCAGCTTGGCCGATATACCCTACAATGAGCAGTTCTTC.

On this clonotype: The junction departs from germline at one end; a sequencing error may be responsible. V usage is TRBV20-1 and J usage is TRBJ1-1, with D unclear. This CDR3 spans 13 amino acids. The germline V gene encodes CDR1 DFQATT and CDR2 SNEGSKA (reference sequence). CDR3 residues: CSAADEQNSEAFF. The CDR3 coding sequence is TGCAGTGCAGCGGACGAACAGAACTCTGAAGCTTTCTTT.

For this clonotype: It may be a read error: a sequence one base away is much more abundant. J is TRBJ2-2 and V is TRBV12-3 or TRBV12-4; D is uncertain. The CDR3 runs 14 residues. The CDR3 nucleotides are TGTGCCATCAGTGCCCATGTTTCGCACGGGGAGCTGTTTTTT. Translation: CAISAHVSHGELFF.

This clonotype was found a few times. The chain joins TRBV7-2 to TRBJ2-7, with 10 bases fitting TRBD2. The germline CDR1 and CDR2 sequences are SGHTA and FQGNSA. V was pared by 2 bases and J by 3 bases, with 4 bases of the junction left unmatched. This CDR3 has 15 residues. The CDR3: CASSLLAGAGYEQYV. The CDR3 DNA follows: TGTGCCAGCAGCTTACTAGCGGGGGCTGGCTACGAGCAGTACGTC.

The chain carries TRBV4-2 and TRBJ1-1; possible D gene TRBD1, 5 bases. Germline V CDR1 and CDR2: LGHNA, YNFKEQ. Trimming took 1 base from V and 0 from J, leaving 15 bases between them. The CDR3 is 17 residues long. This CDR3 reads CASSQVRYNRLNTEAFF. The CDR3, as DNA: TGTGCCAGCAGCCAAGTCCGGTATAACAGGCTGAACACTGAAGCTTTCTTT.

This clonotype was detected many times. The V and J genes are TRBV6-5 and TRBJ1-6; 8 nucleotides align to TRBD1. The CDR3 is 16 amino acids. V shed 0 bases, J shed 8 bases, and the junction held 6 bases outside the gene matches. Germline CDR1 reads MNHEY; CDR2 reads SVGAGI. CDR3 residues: CASSYSGQGPYSPLHF. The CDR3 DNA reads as TGTGCCAGCAGTTACTCCGGACAGGGCCCATATTCACCCCTCCACTTT.

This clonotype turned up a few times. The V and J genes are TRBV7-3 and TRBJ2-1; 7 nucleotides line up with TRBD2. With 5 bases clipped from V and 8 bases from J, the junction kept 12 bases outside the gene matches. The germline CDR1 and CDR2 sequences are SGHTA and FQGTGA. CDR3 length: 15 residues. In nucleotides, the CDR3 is TGTGCCAGCAGCCCGCGGGGGACCCTAGGATATGAGCAGTTCTTC. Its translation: CASSPRGTLGYEQFF.

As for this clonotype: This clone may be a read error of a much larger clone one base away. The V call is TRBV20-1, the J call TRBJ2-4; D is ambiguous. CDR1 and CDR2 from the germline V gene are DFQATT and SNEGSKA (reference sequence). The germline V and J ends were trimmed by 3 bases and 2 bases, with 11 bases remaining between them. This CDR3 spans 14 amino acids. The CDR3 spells CSASPLGTKNIQYF. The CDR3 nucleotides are TGCAGTGCTAGCCCTTTGGGGACCAAAAACATTCAGTACTTC.

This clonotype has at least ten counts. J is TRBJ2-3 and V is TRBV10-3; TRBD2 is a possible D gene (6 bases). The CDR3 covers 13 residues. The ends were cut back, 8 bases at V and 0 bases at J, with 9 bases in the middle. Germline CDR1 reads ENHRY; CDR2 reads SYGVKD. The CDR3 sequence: CAIEGTSTDTQYF. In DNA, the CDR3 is TGTGCCATCGAGGGGACTAGCACAGATACGCAGTATTTT.

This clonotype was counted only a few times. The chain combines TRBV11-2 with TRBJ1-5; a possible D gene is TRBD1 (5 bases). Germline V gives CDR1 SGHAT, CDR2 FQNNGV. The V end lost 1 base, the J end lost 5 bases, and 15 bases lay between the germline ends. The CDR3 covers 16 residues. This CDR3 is CASSLGVGGDDQPQHF. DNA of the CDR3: TGTGCCAGCAGCTTAGGGGTGGGGGGAGACGATCAGCCCCAGCATTTT.

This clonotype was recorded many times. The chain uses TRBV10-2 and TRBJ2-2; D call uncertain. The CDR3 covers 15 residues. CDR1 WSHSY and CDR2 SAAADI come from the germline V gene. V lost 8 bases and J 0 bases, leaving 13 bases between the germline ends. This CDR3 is CASEATDANTGELFF. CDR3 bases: TGCGCCAGCGAGGCGACGGACGCGAACACCGGGGAGCTGTTTTTT.

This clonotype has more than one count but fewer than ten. The CDR3 region has the DNA TGCAGTCCTCACGGGACTAGCGGGGGTTTTTCCTACAATGAGCAGTTCTTC. Translating gives CSPHGTSGGFSYNEQFF. The chain links TRBV20-1 to TRBJ2-1, with TRBD2 matching over 14 bases. CDR3 length: 17 amino acids. CDR1 and CDR2 from the germline V gene are DFQATT and SNEGSKA (reference sequence). V was clipped by 8 bases and J by 1 base; unmatched bases: 10.

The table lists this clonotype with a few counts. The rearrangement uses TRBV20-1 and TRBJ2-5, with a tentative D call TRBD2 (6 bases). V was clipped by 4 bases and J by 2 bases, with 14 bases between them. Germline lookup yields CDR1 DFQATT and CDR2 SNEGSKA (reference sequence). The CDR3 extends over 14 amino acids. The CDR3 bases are TGCAGTGCTAATCCGGGGGAGATTCAAGAGACCCAGTACTTC. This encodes CSANPGEIQETQYF.

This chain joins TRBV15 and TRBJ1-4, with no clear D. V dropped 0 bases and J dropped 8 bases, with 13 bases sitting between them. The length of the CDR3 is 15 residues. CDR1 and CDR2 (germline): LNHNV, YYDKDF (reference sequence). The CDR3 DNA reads TGTGCCACCAGCAGAGATTGGACGAGGTTGGAAAAACTGTTTTTT. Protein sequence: CATSRDWTRLEKLFF.

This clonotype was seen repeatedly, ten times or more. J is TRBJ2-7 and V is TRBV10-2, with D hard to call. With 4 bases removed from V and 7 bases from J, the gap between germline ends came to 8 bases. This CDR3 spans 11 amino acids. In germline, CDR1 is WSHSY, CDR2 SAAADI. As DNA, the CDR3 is TGCGCCAGCAGTGGGATCGTGGAGCAGTACTTC. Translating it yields CASSGIVEQYF.

This CDR3 is CASSTRGGAYEQYV. DNA of the CDR3: TGTGCCAGCAGTACACGGGGGGGGGCTTACGAGCAGTACGTC. This chain connects TRBV28 to TRBJ2-7; 8 bases map to TRBD2. In germline, CDR1 is MDHEN, CDR2 SYDVKM. V was clipped by 5 bases and J by 4 bases; unmatched bases: 7. CDR3 length: 14 residues.

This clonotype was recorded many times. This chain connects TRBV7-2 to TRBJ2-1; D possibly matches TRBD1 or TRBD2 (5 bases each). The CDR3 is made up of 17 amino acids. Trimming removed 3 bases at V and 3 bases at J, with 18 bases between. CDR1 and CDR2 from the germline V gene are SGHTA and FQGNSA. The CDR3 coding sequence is TGTGCCAGCAGCTTCCGTCTAGAGGGGCACCGCTACAATGAGCAGTTCTTC. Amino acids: CASSFRLEGHRYNEQFF.

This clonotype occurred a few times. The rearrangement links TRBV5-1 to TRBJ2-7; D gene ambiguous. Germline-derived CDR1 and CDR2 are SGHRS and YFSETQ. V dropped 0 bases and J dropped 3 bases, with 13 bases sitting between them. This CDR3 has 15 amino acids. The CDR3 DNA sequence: TGCGCCAGCAGCTTGGACCCTCACCGGATCTACGAGCAGTACTTC. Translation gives CASSLDPHRIYEQYF.